The following is a T cell receptor beta chain sequence with its context. Its specificity is unknown. This sample was taken from a study of cytomegalovirus exposure and HLA in healthy donors. This CDR3 comprises 13 residues. V was cut by 5 bases and J by 6 bases, with 13 bases left in between. CDR1 is MDHEN and CDR2 is SYDVKM in the germline V gene. PCR used 60 Vbeta primers and 13 Jbeta primers. Using immunoSEQ multiplex PCR, the repertoire was profiled, and TCRdb retains in-frame clones only, with some absent. The profile covers over 90,000 clones, with roughly three quarters appearing a single time and around a tenth taken by the ten largest. General observations from the study: Donor immune exposure was known only as CMV serostatus. Later analysis associated a missense DCLRE1C variant with TCR beta V- and J-gene trimming. High sensitivity and specificity were reportedly achieved when the classifier diagnosed cytomegalovirus status. Most TCR sequences were rare, but some public TCRs occurred in many donors.

The chain links TRBV28 to TRBJ1-1; possible D gene TRBD1, 6 bases. The receptor was isolated from a male donor in good health and CMV-seropositive. Sequencing was carried out using PBMCs. This CDR3 reads CASSQGMFPEAFF. In nucleotides, the CDR3 is TGTGCCAGCAGTCAGGGGATGTTCCCTGAAGCTTTCTTT.